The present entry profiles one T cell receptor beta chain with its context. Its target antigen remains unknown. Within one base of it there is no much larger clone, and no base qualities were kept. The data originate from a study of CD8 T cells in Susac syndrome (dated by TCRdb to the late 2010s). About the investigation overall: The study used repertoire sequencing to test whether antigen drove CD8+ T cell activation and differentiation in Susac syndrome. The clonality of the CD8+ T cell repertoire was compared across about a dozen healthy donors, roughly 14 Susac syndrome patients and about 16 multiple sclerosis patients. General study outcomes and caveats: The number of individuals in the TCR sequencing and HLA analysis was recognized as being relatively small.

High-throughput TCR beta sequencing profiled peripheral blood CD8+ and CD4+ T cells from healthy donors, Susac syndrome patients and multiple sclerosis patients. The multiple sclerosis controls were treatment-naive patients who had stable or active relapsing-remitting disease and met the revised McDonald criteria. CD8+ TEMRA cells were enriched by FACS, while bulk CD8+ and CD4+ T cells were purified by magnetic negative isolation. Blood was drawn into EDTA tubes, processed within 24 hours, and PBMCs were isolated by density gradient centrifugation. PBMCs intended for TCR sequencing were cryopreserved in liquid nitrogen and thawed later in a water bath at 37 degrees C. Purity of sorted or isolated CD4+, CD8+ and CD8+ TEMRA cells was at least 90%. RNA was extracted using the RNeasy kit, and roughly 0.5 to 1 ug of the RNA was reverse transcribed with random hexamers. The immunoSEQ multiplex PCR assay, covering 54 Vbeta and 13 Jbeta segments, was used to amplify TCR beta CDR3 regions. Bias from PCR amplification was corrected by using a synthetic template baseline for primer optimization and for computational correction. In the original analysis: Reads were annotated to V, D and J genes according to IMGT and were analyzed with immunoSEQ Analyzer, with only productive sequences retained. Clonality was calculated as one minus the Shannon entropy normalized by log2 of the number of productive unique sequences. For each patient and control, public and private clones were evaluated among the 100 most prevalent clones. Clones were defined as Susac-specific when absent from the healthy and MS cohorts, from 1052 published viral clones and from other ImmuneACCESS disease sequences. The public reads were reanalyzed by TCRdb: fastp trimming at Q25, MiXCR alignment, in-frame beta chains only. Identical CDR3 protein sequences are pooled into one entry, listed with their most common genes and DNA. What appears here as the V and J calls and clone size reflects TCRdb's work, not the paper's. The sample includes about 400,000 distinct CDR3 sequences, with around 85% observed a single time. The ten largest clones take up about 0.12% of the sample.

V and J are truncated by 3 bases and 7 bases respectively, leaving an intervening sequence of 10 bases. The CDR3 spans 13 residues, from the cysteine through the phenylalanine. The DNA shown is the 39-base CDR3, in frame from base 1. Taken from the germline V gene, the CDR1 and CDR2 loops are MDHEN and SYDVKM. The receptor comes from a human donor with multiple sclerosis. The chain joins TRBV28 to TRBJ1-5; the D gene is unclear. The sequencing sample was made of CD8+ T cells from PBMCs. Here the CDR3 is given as CASSFEGGQPQHF. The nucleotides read TGTGCCAGCAGTTTCGAGGGAGGGCAGCCCCAGCATTTT.